The 7 T cell receptor beta chains given below trace back to one sample, sequenced in a study of immune evolution from preneoplasia to lung adenocarcinoma. The method was immunoSEQ multiplex PCR; TCRdb's version includes in-frame clones alone and lacks a portion of them. Among about 2,700 clones listed, roughly 88% were seen once. Source material: FFPE atypical adenomatous hyperplasia tissue from the lung. Subset here: atypical adenomatous hyperplasia (AAH), lung preneoplasia. These TCRs come from a person aged 70 to 85 with lung adenocarcinoma.

V is TRBV4-2 and J is TRBJ1-5, with a tentative D call TRBD1 (5 bases). Trimming stripped 1 base from V and 6 bases from J, with 10 bases between. Looked up from germline, CDR1 is LGHNA and CDR2 is YNFKEQ. This CDR3 spans 14 amino acids. CDR3 in amino acids: CASSQGPGSQPQHF. In DNA, the CDR3 is TGTGCCAGCAGCCAAGGCCCAGGGTCTCAGCCCCAGCATTTT.

This sequence joins TRBV7-9 and TRBJ2-1; 9 bases agree with TRBD1. Germline-derived CDR1 and CDR2 are SEHNR and FQNEAQ (reference sequence). The CDR3 consists of 16 residues. V gave up 5 bases and J gave up 6 bases; unmatched junction bases: 11. The CDR3 here is CASSPPGQGAANEQFF. CDR3 in DNA: TGTGCCAGCAGCCCCCCGGGACAGGGAGCTGCCAATGAGCAGTTCTTC.

The chain combines TRBV18 with TRBJ2-5; the match to TRBD1 covers 12 bases. The trim removed 3 bases at V and 7 bases at J, leaving 3 bases unmatched. Looked up from germline, CDR1 is KGHSH and CDR2 is LQKENI. This CDR3 spans 14 amino acids. CDR3: CASSPGQGARTQYF. The DNA for the CDR3 is TGTGCCAGCTCACCGGGACAGGGGGCCCGGACCCAGTACTTC. The variable domain in full, with the rest retrieved from reference TRBV18 and TRBJ2-5, is NAGVMQNPRHLVRRRGQEARLRCSPMKGHSHVYWYRQLPEEGLKFMVYLQKENIIDESGMPKERFSAEFPKEGPSILRIQQVVRGDSAAYFCASSPGQGARTQYFGPGTRLLVL.

The rearrangement links TRBV28 to TRBJ2-1, with TRBD2 matching 9 bases. CDR1 is MDHEN, CDR2 SYDVKM, per germline. V lost 3 bases to trimming and J lost 5 bases; unmatched junction nucleotides: 8. CDR3 length: 16 amino acids. The CDR3: CASSLAGTSPNNEQFF. In nucleotides, the CDR3 is TGTGCCAGCAGTTTGGCCGGGACTAGCCCTAACAATGAGCAGTTCTTC. Filled out from reference TRBV28 and TRBJ2-1, the complete variable domain reads DVKVTQSSRYLVKRTGEKVFLECVQDMDHENMFWYRQDPGLGLRLIYFSYDVKMKEKGDIPEGYSVSREKKERFSLILESASTNQTSMYLCASSLAGTSPNNEQFFGPGTRLTVL.

V usage is TRBV7-6 and J usage is TRBJ2-7; 13 bases agree with TRBD2. V lost 5 bases, J lost 4 bases, and 11 bases stayed unmatched. The CDR3 has 17 amino acids. Germline V gene sequence: CDR1 SGHVS, CDR2 FNYEAQ. The CDR3: CASSRPGTSGTIYEQYF. For the CDR3, the DNA is TGTGCCAGCAGCCGACCCGGGACTAGCGGGACGATATACGAGCAGTACTTC.

This sequence joins TRBV12-5 and TRBJ1-1, with a tentative D call TRBD1 (5 bases). Germline V lookup: CDR1 LGHNT, CDR2 FRNRAP. V dropped 2 bases and J dropped 6 bases, with 10 bases sitting between them. The CDR3 is 13 residues long. In DNA, the CDR3 is TGTGCTAGTGGTTTGCGGCAGGGCGCTGAAGCTTTCTTT. Translation: CASGLRQGAEAFF.

The chain uses TRBV19 and TRBJ2-1; possibly TRBD1 or TRBD2 for D (6 bases each). The CDR3 consists of 15 residues. Per the germline V gene, CDR1 is LNHDA and CDR2 is SQIVND (reference sequence). With 3 bases removed from V and 6 bases from J, the gap between germline ends came to 15 bases. In DNA form, the CDR3 reads TGTGCCAGTAGTATGCAAATTCGGGGGCTCAATGAGCAGTTCTTC. Its translation is CASSMQIRGLNEQFF.